This entry lists 26 T cell receptor beta chains sequenced from one sample in a study of T cell changes during pregnancy in multiple sclerosis. TCRdb's copy holds only in-frame clones and misses some; the assay was immunoSEQ multiplex PCR. Of fewer than 50,000 clones listed, 92% were seen once; the top ten hold approximately 0.79%. The sample consisted of CD4+ T cells from peripheral blood mononuclear cells, taken in the third trimester of pregnancy. The receptors were sampled from a female donor with multiple sclerosis, enrolled in a pregnancy study.

This clone was recorded once. J is TRBJ2-1 and V is TRBV19; TRBD1 is a possible D gene (6 bases). The length of the CDR3 is 14 residues. Deletions cut 8 bases from V and 5 bases from J, with 16 bases between. CDR1 LNHDA and CDR2 SQIVND come from the germline V gene (reference sequence). CDR3: CASYGGQFNNEQFF. CDR3 bases: TGTGCCAGTTATGGTGGACAGTTTAACAATGAGCAGTTCTTC.

This clone was observed a few times. This chain joins TRBV5-4 and TRBJ1-2, with a possible D match to TRBD1 (5 bases). The CDR3 is made up of 12 amino acids. The germline gives CDR1 SGHNT, CDR2 YYREEE (reference sequence). V was pared by 4 bases and J by 4 bases, with 8 bases between. CDR3 in amino acids: CASSETGYGYTF. The CDR3 DNA reads TGTGCCAGCAGCGAAACAGGCTATGGCTACACCTTC. The full variable domain, its missing parts supplied by reference TRBV5-4 and TRBJ1-2, is ETGVTQSPTHLIKTRGQQVTLRCSSQSGHNTVSWYQQALGQGPQFIFQYYREEENGRGNFPPRFSGLQFPNYSSELNVNALELDDSALYLCASSETGYGYTFGSGTRLTVV.

This chain links TRBV2 with TRBJ2-7; D might be TRBD2 (6 bases). Per germline, CDR1 SNHLY and CDR2 FYNNEI. The length of the CDR3 is 13 residues. Trimming pared 6 bases from V and 4 bases from J, leaving 13 bases between. CDR3 in amino acids: CASSRDSRYEQYF. The CDR3 region has the DNA TGTGCCAGCAGCCGGGACTCCAGGTACGAGCAGTACTTC.

The chain links TRBV15 to TRBJ2-6, with 7 nucleotides matching TRBD1. The germline V gene encodes CDR1 LNHNV and CDR2 YYDKDF (reference sequence). J gave up 0 bases and V 1 base, and 9 bases lay outside the gene matches. CDR3 length: 19 residues. The DNA for the CDR3 is TGTGCCACCAGCAGAGGATTAGGGACAGCCTACTCTGGGGCCAACGTCCTGACTTTC. As protein: CATSRGLGTAYSGANVLTF.

V gene TRBV7-4 combines with J gene TRBJ2-7, with TRBD1 as a possible D gene (6 bases). Germline CDR1 is SGHVT and CDR2 is SQSDAQ. The CDR3 length is 16 residues. Between the trimmed V and J ends, which lost 3 bases and 4 bases, there was a span of 19 bases. CDR3 in DNA: TGTGCCAGCAGCTTGGGGACCCGGCAGGGGAGATACGAGCAGTACTTC. It is translated as CASSLGTRQGRYEQYF.

V and J are TRBV11-2 and TRBJ1-1, with D maybe TRBD1 (6 bases). Germline V lookup: CDR1 SGHAT, CDR2 FQNNGV. The CDR3 is 13 residues long. V dropped 5 bases and J dropped 8 bases, with 15 bases sitting between them. CDR3 in DNA: TGTGCCAGCAGCCTGAGGGGGAGGGGGGAAGCTTTCTTT. It translates to CASSLRGRGEAFF.

This chain joins TRBV6-6 and TRBJ1-2; perhaps TRBD1 as D (6 bases). Trimming cost V 0 bases and J 0 bases, with 11 bases left between them. Germline V gene sequence: CDR1 MNHNY, CDR2 SVGAGI (reference sequence). CDR3 size: 16 residues. The CDR3 here is CASSYSGHKSNYGYTF. The CDR3 coding sequence is TGTGCCAGCAGTTACTCGGGACATAAGTCTAACTATGGCTACACCTTC.

In nucleotides, the CDR3 is TGTGCCAGCAGCTTGGACCCAGGGCAGCCCCAGCATTTT. Translation: CASSLDPGQPQHF. The V call is TRBV5-4, the J call TRBJ1-5; TRBD1 might be the D (5 bases). Germline V gene sequence: CDR1 SGHNT, CDR2 YYREEE (reference sequence). The CDR3 covers 13 residues. V lost 0 bases and J lost 7, with 8 bases in between.

The chain combines TRBV7-2 with TRBJ2-7; 7 bases are a match to TRBD2. CDR3 length: 15 residues. CDR1 and CDR2 (germline): SGHTA, FQGNSA. The trim removed 2 bases at V and 4 bases at J, leaving 8 bases unmatched. The CDR3 DNA sequence: TGTGCCAGCAGCTTAAGTGGCGGGAGTTTATACGAGCAGTACTTC. It yields the protein CASSLSGGSLYEQYF.

The chain couples TRBV6-1 to TRBJ1-1; the D gene is possibly TRBD1 (5 bases). Looked up from germline, CDR1 is MNHNS and CDR2 is SASEGT. V was shortened by 6 bases and J by 1 base, with 9 bases between the two germline ends. This CDR3 is 13 amino acids long. The CDR3 bases are TGTGCCAGCAGCTCCACAGGGAACACTGAAGCTTTCTTT. Translating it yields CASSSTGNTEAFF.

This clone has a handful of counts. This chain uses TRBV2 with TRBJ1-5, with a possible D match to TRBD1 (6 bases). This CDR3 is built from 13 residues. CDR1 is SNHLY and CDR2 is FYNNEI in the germline V gene. V shed 6 bases and J shed 5 bases, with 11 bases lying between them. In DNA form, the CDR3 reads TGTGCCAGCAGGGACAGCGAACATCAGCCCCAGCATTTT. Its protein product is CASRDSEHQPQHF. The complete variable domain, with remaining parts taken from reference TRBV2 and TRBJ1-5, reads EPEVTQTPSHQVTQMGQEVILRCVPISNHLYFYWYRQILGQKVEFLVSFYNNEISEKSEIFDDQFSVERPDGSNFTLKIRSTKLEDSAMYFCASRDSEHQPQHFGDGTRLSIL.

The chain uses TRBV29-1 and TRBJ2-5, with D possibly TRBD1 on 7 matching bases. The CDR3 loop spans 13 amino acids. The V gene's germline CDR1 is SQVTM and CDR2 ANQGSEA. V dropped 4 bases and J dropped 5 bases, with 14 bases sitting between them. CDR3 amino acids: CSVVGGRGETQYF. Here the CDR3 DNA reads TGCAGCGTTGTGGGGGGCAGGGGGGAGACCCAGTACTTC. The full variable domain, completed using reference TRBV29-1 and TRBJ2-5, is SAVISQKPSRDICQRGTSLTIQCQVDSQVTMMFWYRQQPGQSLTLIATANQGSEATYESGFVIDKFPISRPNLTFSTLTVSNMSPEDSSIYLCSVVGGRGETQYFGPGTRLLVL.

This chain joins TRBV5-6 and TRBJ1-2; 11 nucleotides agree with TRBD1. CDR1 is SGHDT and CDR2 is YYEEEE in the germline V gene. Trimming cost V 0 bases and J 8 bases; bases outside gene matches: 6. This CDR3 has 15 residues. CDR3 sequence: CASSLGPGQGAGYTF. In DNA, the CDR3 is TGTGCCAGCAGCTTGGGCCCAGGACAGGGGGCAGGCTACACCTTC. Using reference TRBV5-6 and TRBJ1-2 for the parts outside the CDR3, the full variable domain is DAGVTQSPTHLIKTRGQQVTLRCSPKSGHDTVSWYQQALGQGPQFIFQYYEEEERQRGNFPDRFSGHQFPNYSSELNVNALLLGDSALYLCASSLGPGQGAGYTFGSGTRLTVV.

The chain combines TRBV7-2 with TRBJ2-5, with 7 positions matching TRBD1. J was trimmed by 9 bases and V by 4 bases; bases with no gene match: 14. The CDR3 is 15 amino acids. Germline V CDR1 and CDR2: SGHTA, FQGNSA. CDR3 sequence reads: CASSSGQALGQAQYF. DNA for the CDR3: TGTGCCAGCAGCTCAGGACAGGCACTTGGACAGGCCCAGTACTTC. Complete variable domain (other parts from reference TRBV7-2 and TRBJ2-5): GAGVSQSPSNKVTEKGKDVELRCDPISGHTALYWYRQSLGQGLEFLIYFQGNSAPDKSGLPSDRFSAERTGGSVSTLTIQRTQQEDSAVYLCASSSGQALGQAQYFGPGTRLLVL.

This clone has only a few counts. The chain is built from TRBV10-1 and TRBJ2-2; the match to TRBD2 covers 8 bases. J was trimmed by 4 bases and V by 5 bases; bases with no gene match: 6. Germline V gene data show CDR1 as WNHNN and CDR2 as SYGVQD (reference sequence). The CDR3 consists of 15 residues. The CDR3 coding sequence is TGCGCCAGCAGTCAATCCGGGACTAGCACCGGGGAGCTGTTTTTT. This encodes CASSQSGTSTGELFF.

The chain joins TRBV5-1 to TRBJ2-5; 11 nucleotides line up with TRBD2. CDR3 length: 17 amino acids. In germline, CDR1 is SGHRS, CDR2 YFSETQ. The V segment lost 0 bases and the J segment 4 bases; nucleotides outside the gene matches: 8. This CDR3 reads CASSLATSGSSGETQYF. DNA of the CDR3: TGCGCCAGCAGCTTGGCTACTAGCGGGAGTTCAGGAGAGACCCAGTACTTC. Full variable domain (remainder filled in from reference TRBV5-1 and TRBJ2-5): KAGVTQTPRYLIKTRGQQVTLSCSPISGHRSVSWYQQTPGQGLQFLFEYFSETQRNKGNFPGRFSGRQFSNSRSEMNVSTLELGDSALYLCASSLATSGSSGETQYFGPGTRLLVL.

The chain employs TRBV2 and TRBJ1-4, with D possibly TRBD1 on 5 matching bases. Trimming stripped 2 bases from V and 8 bases from J, with 12 bases between. The CDR3 sequence is 14 residues long. Germline values: CDR1 SNHLY, CDR2 FYNNEI. This CDR3 is CASSEIGKGEKLFF. The CDR3, as DNA: TGTGCCAGCAGTGAAATAGGGAAGGGGGAAAAACTGTTTTTT.

This clone has only one observation. The J gene is TRBJ2-5, the V gene TRBV11-2, with no clear D. This CDR3 is built from 14 residues. V lost 5 bases to trimming and J lost 4 bases, with 14 bases between them. Per the germline V gene, CDR1 is SGHAT and CDR2 is FQNNGV. In DNA form, the CDR3 reads TGTGCCAGCAGCCGCGGCCCAAGTAGAGAGACCCAGTACTTC. This encodes CASSRGPSRETQYF.

The chain uses TRBV5-1 and TRBJ2-5, with 9 bases matching TRBD2. The CDR3 has 16 amino acids. Germline assignment: CDR1 SGHRS and CDR2 YFSETQ. Trimming took 4 bases from V and 5 from J; bases not matched to a gene: 12. CDR3 region: CASSPVLAGYGETQYF. The CDR3 coding sequence is TGCGCCAGCAGCCCCGTCCTAGCGGGATACGGGGAGACCCAGTACTTC.

J is TRBJ1-1 and V is TRBV9; D uncertain. The germline CDR1 and CDR2 sequences are SGDLS and YYNGEE. CDR3 length: 17 amino acids. The ends were cut back, 4 bases at V and 2 bases at J, with 21 bases in the middle. This CDR3 is CASSPEGYRRKNTEAFF. The CDR3 DNA reads as TGTGCCAGCAGCCCAGAAGGATACCGGCGGAAAAACACTGAAGCTTTCTTT.

This clone was counted between two and nine times. This chain links TRBV11-1 with TRBJ1-1; D ambiguous. CDR3 length: 15 residues. Deletions cut 1 base from V and 0 bases from J, with 9 bases between. Per germline, CDR1 SGHAT and CDR2 FQDESV (reference sequence). The CDR3 nucleotides are TGTGCCAGCAGCTTAGGTCTCAGGATGAACACTGAAGCTTTCTTT. Protein sequence: CASSLGLRMNTEAFF.

The chain couples TRBV5-6 to TRBJ2-7, with 11 bases fitting TRBD1. This CDR3 region has 16 residues. CDR1 is SGHDT, CDR2 YYEEEE, per germline. Trimming removed 2 bases from V and 3 bases from J; junction bases left unmatched: 7. This CDR3 reads CASSFSPGQGDYEQYF. DNA for the CDR3: TGTGCCAGCAGCTTCTCTCCGGGACAGGGGGACTACGAGCAGTACTTC.

This clone came up a few times. CDR3 sequence (DNA): TGTGCCAGCAGCTCCGGGACAGCAACTAATGAAAAACTGTTTTTT. This codes for CASSSGTATNEKLFF. The chain recombines TRBV7-9 with TRBJ1-4; 7 nucleotides match TRBD1. Germline V lookup: CDR1 SEHNR, CDR2 FQNEAQ (reference sequence). The V and J ends lost 4 bases and 0 bases, in that order; junction bases with no gene match: 2. This CDR3 spans 15 amino acids.

J is TRBJ1-1 and V is TRBV9, with no clear D. From germline, CDR1 is SGDLS and CDR2 YYNGEE. V dropped 3 bases and J dropped 2 bases, with 23 bases sitting between them. The CDR3 loop spans 18 amino acids. CDR3: CASSALINGGVANTEAFF. The CDR3, as DNA: TGTGCCAGCAGCGCCCTAATAAATGGTGGAGTAGCCAACACTGAAGCTTTCTTT. The full variable domain, completed using reference TRBV9 and TRBJ1-1, is DSGVTQTPKHLITATGQRVTLRCSPRSGDLSVYWYQQSLDQGLQFLIQYYNGEERAKGNILERFSAQQFPDLHSELNLSSLELGDSALYFCASSALINGGVANTEAFFGQGTRLTVV.

The V call is TRBV9, the J call TRBJ1-4; no definite D call. The V gene's germline CDR1 is SGDLS and CDR2 YYNGEE. The length of the CDR3 is 15 residues. V lost 1 base and J 5 bases, leaving 12 bases between the germline ends. The CDR3 loop reads CASSVLGRPNEKLFF. The CDR3 DNA reads TGTGCCAGCAGCGTATTGGGCCGGCCGAATGAAAAACTGTTTTTT.

The rearrangement links TRBV18 to TRBJ1-3; 9 positions agree with TRBD1. Germline values: CDR1 KGHSH, CDR2 LQKENI. The CDR3 loop spans 17 amino acids. With V trimmed by 3 bases and J by 3 bases, 9 bases remained unmatched. CDR3 sequence reads: CASSPPGQGVGGNTIYF. CDR3 in DNA: TGTGCCAGCTCACCCCCGGGACAGGGTGTAGGTGGAAACACCATATATTTT.